The entry below gives a single T cell receptor beta chain sequence along with its context. This entry belongs to a study of blood T cell repertoires in COVID-19. Overall study: From T cells, B-cell-depleted T cells, or PBMCs came the material, which was cDNA or gDNA.

Some clones are missing from TCRdb's copy, which holds only in-frame ones; the method was immunoSEQ multiplex PCR. The sample records 130,000 to 150,000 clones, approximately 85% being singletons. Germline CDR1 is SGHRS and CDR2 is YFSETQ. The length of the CDR3 is 15 residues. The V and J ends lost 0 bases and 0 bases respectively, with 8 bases between them. Seattle-derived patients entered the study during active infection and were followed longitudinally. The chain combines TRBV5-1 with TRBJ2-3; no clear D gene. This clonotype was sampled from a woman aged 60 to 75 with COVID-19, enrolled during active disease. Source material: peripheral blood. In DNA form, the CDR3 reads TGCGCCAGCAGCTTGGGGCTGGCTAGCACAGATACGCAGTATTTT. It specifies CASSLGLASTDTQYF.